These 29 T cell receptor beta chains were all obtained from the same sample, sequenced in a study of OX40 agonist ivuxolimab in advanced cancers. The assay was immunoSEQ multiplex PCR, and TCRdb's table has in-frame clones only and misses some. The table shows tens of thousands of clones, with just over 85% occurring only once. The sample consisted of CD4+ or CD8+ T cells sorted from blood, taken in a trial of the OX40 agonist ivuxolimab. The origin of the receptors is an adult with an advanced solid tumor such as melanoma, head and neck, liver or kidney cancer.

V and J are TRBV28 and TRBJ2-7, with TRBD2 matching 10 bases. The CDR3 runs 14 residues. CDR1 MDHEN and CDR2 SYDVKM come from the germline V gene. V lost 8 bases, J lost 2 bases, and 6 bases stayed unmatched. The CDR3 protein is CASGLAGVAYEQYF. CDR3 DNA sequence: TGTGCCAGCGGGCTAGCGGGAGTTGCCTACGAGCAGTACTTC.

The genes are TRBV19 and TRBJ1-2; 7 bases match TRBD1. V dropped 7 bases and J dropped 8; count of bases not matched to a gene: 13. The CDR3 extends over 14 amino acids. Germline V lookup: CDR1 LNHDA, CDR2 SQIVND (reference sequence). The CDR3 DNA sequence: TGTGCCAGTACCCCAGGGGGGGGAATTAGGGGCTACACCTTC. This gives the protein CASTPGGGIRGYTF.

The gene calls are TRBV25-1 and TRBJ1-1; 8 bases align to TRBD1. This CDR3 is built from 16 residues. Germline CDR1 is MGHDK and CDR2 is SYGVNS. V shed 3 bases and J 1 base; nucleotides not matched to a gene: 7. The CDR3 DNA reads TGTGCCAGCAGTGAGGGGGGCGGACAGGGGAACACTGAAGCTTTCTTT. This encodes CASSEGGGQGNTEAFF. The full variable domain, its missing parts supplied by reference TRBV25-1 and TRBJ1-1, is EADIYQTPRYLVIGTGKKITLECSQTMGHDKMYWYQQDPGMELHLIHYSYGVNSTEKGDLSSESTVSRIRTEHFPLTLESARPSHTSQYLCASSEGGGQGNTEAFFGQGTRLTVV.

This clone appeared once. The chain recombines TRBV10-3 with TRBJ2-5; TRBD1 matches 7 bases. CDR3 length: 12 amino acids. Trimming cost V 11 bases and J 3 bases; bases outside gene matches: 6. Germline V gene sequence: CDR1 ENHRY, CDR2 SYGVKD. The CDR3 nucleotides read TGTGCCGCACAGGGGAATGAAGAGACCCAGTACTTC. Amino acid sequence: CAAQGNEETQYF.

Only a few counts were recorded for this clone. The rearrangement uses TRBV18 and TRBJ1-2, with TRBD1 matching over 7 bases. Germline CDR1 KGHSH, CDR2 LQKENI. The CDR3 sequence is 13 residues long. With 3 bases clipped from V and 6 bases from J, the junction kept 4 bases outside the gene matches. The CDR3 nucleotides read TGTGCCAGCTCACCTGACAGGGAGGATGGCTACACCTTC. Its protein is CASSPDREDGYTF.

The chain employs TRBV5-5 and TRBJ1-5; D may be TRBD1 (5 bases). Germline V gives CDR1 SGHKS, CDR2 YYEKEE (reference sequence). The germline V and J ends were trimmed by 4 bases and 7 bases, with 12 bases remaining between them. There are 13 residues in the CDR3. CDR3 in amino acids: CASSLRGDQPQHF. Here the CDR3 DNA reads TGTGCCAGCAGCCTGCGGGGGGACCAGCCCCAGCATTTT.

This clone has a handful of counts. This rearrangement joins TRBV2 to TRBJ1-2, with TRBD1 as a possible D gene (6 bases). This CDR3 is 15 amino acids long. Trimming shortened V by 5 bases and J by 0 bases, and 13 bases separated the two germline ends. Germline assignment: CDR1 SNHLY and CDR2 FYNNEI. CDR3 bases: TGTGCCAGCAGTCCACAGGGTCTCACTAACTATGGCTACACCTTC. Its protein product is CASSPQGLTNYGYTF.

The chain uses TRBV13 and TRBJ1-5, with D perhaps TRBD1 (5 bases). Germline lookup yields CDR1 PRHDT and CDR2 FYEKMQ (reference sequence). V was pared by 5 bases and J by 1 base, with 9 bases between. There are 14 residues in the CDR3. CDR3 DNA sequence: TGTGCCAGCAGCCAGAGGGACAGCAATCAGCCCCAGCATTTT. This sequence encodes CASSQRDSNQPQHF.

The J gene is TRBJ1-1, the V gene TRBV28; 7 positions match TRBD1. The germline V gene has CDR1 MDHEN and CDR2 SYDVKM. J gave up 5 bases and V 5 bases, and 8 bases lay outside the gene matches. The CDR3 contains 14 residues. The DNA for the CDR3 is TGTGCCAGCAGTCAAACAGGGGTTGATACTGAAGCTTTCTTT. Residues: CASSQTGVDTEAFF.

The V call is TRBV7-2, the J call TRBJ1-2; TRBD1 aligns across 9 bases. After removal of 6 bases from V and 3 bases from J, the junction contained 17 bases not matched to a gene. This CDR3 spans 18 amino acids. Per germline, CDR1 SGHTA and CDR2 FQGNSA. The CDR3 DNA follows: TGTGCCAGCAGTAATAAGATAGCGGGACAGGGAAGGCACTATGGCTACACCTTC. This codes for CASSNKIAGQGRHYGYTF. The full variable domain, completed using reference TRBV7-2 and TRBJ1-2, is GAGVSQSPSNKVTEKGKDVELRCDPISGHTALYWYRQSLGQGLEFLIYFQGNSAPDKSGLPSDRFSAERTGGSVSTLTIQRTQQEDSAVYLCASSNKIAGQGRHYGYTFGSGTRLTVV.

The chain has TRBV29-1 and TRBJ2-6; no reliable D call. Trimming took off 4 bases at V and 9 bases at J, with 10 bases between the two ends. CDR1 SQVTM and CDR2 ANQGSEA come from the germline V gene. This CDR3 region has 12 residues. The CDR3: CSVVINSNVLTF. The CDR3, as DNA: TGCAGCGTTGTTATCAATAGCAACGTCCTGACTTTC.

The chain is built from TRBV5-1 and TRBJ2-6; D remains unclear. The germline V and J ends were trimmed by 4 bases and 0 bases, with 11 bases remaining between them. The germline gives CDR1 SGHRS, CDR2 YFSETQ. The CDR3 is 16 amino acids. The CDR3 DNA follows: TGCGCCAGCAGCCCCCGGGCCAACTCTGGGGCCAACGTCCTGACTTTC. Translation gives CASSPRANSGANVLTF.

The chain couples TRBV5-1 to TRBJ2-3; 8 bases align to TRBD2. Germline loops: CDR1 SGHRS, CDR2 YFSETQ. Trimming took 2 bases from V and 2 from J; bases not matched to a gene: 4. This CDR3 comprises 15 residues. The CDR3 nucleotides read TGCGCCAGCAGCTTCGAAGCGGGGGTCACAGATACGCAGTATTTT. Amino acid sequence: CASSFEAGVTDTQYF.

This rearrangement joins TRBV6-5 to TRBJ2-5, with D possibly being TRBD1 (6 bases). Deletions cut 2 bases from V and 2 bases from J, with 6 bases between. The CDR3 spans 13 residues. The germline V gene has CDR1 MNHEY and CDR2 SVGAGI. Written as DNA, the CDR3 is TGTGCCAGCAGTTACAGGGGGCAAGAGACCCAGTACTTC. It specifies CASSYRGQETQYF.

The chain links TRBV30 to TRBJ2-7; 10 nucleotides align to TRBD2. J gave up 7 bases and V 4 bases, and 7 bases lay outside the gene matches. Looked up from germline, CDR1 is GTSNPN and CDR2 is SVGIG (reference sequence). The CDR3 runs to 13 residues. This chain's CDR3 is CAWKSGRASEQYF. The CDR3 DNA is TGTGCCTGGAAAAGCGGGAGGGCCTCTGAGCAGTACTTC.

This clone appeared once. The J gene is TRBJ2-3, the V gene TRBV2, with D possibly called TRBD1 or TRBD2 (6 bases each). The CDR3 sequence is 14 residues long. Germline lookup yields CDR1 SNHLY and CDR2 FYNNEI. The V and J ends lost 7 bases and 3 bases respectively, with 14 bases between them. The CDR3 DNA reads TGTGCCAGCAACGAGCAGGGGAGGACAGATACGCAGTATTTT. It translates to CASNEQGRTDTQYF.

The chain couples TRBV7-2 to TRBJ2-2; 8 nucleotides match TRBD1. CDR3 length equals 15 residues. V gave up 4 bases and J gave up 3 bases; unmatched junction bases: 4. Germline lookup yields CDR1 SGHTA and CDR2 FQGNSA. The CDR3 DNA reads TGTGCCAGCAGCTCGACAGGGGCGGACACCGGGGAGCTGTTTTTT. Protein product: CASSSTGADTGELFF.

The chain couples TRBV2 to TRBJ2-2, with TRBD1 as a possible D gene (6 bases). The CDR3 has 18 residues. Germline V gene data show CDR1 as SNHLY and CDR2 as FYNNEI. V was shortened by 5 bases and J by 0 bases, with 19 bases between the two germline ends. The CDR3 loop is CASSQDRKFPPNTGELFF. DNA for the CDR3: TGTGCCAGCAGTCAGGACAGAAAGTTCCCCCCGAACACCGGGGAGCTGTTTTTT.

This chain connects TRBV19 to TRBJ1-5; 8 bases line up with TRBD1. With V trimmed by 4 bases and J by 6 bases, 5 bases remained unmatched. Germline-derived CDR1 and CDR2 are LNHDA and SQIVND (reference sequence). CDR3 size: 14 residues. CDR3 amino acids: CASSNQGAVQPQHF. CDR3 nucleotides: TGTGCCAGTAGTAACCAGGGGGCTGTTCAGCCCCAGCATTTT. The full variable domain, in which reference TRBV19 and TRBJ1-5 provide the parts outside the CDR3, is DGGITQSPKYLFRKEGQNVTLSCEQNLNHDAMYWYRQDPGQGLRLIYYSQIVNDFQKGDIAEGYSVSREKKESFPLTVTSAQKNPTAFYLCASSNQGAVQPQHFGDGTRLSIL.

The chain has TRBV6-5 and TRBJ2-3; D unclear. V lost 6 bases and J lost 1, with 14 bases in between. Per the germline V gene, CDR1 is MNHEY and CDR2 is SVGAGI. The CDR3 sequence is 15 residues long. The CDR3 spells CASSLGSGGTDTQYF. The CDR3 nucleotides are TGTGCCAGCAGCCTAGGGTCTGGGGGCACAGATACGCAGTATTTT.

The rearrangement joins TRBV19 to TRBJ1-5, with TRBD1 identical over 9 bases. This CDR3 is 16 amino acids long. V shed 6 bases and J 0 bases; nucleotides not matched to a gene: 6. The germline gives CDR1 LNHDA, CDR2 SQIVND (reference sequence). The CDR3 nucleotides are TGTGCCAGTAGCGCCACAGGGGGCATTAGCAATCAGCCCCAGCATTTT. This encodes CASSATGGISNQPQHF.

The chain carries TRBV27 and TRBJ2-7, with D unclear. The germline V gene has CDR1 MNHEY and CDR2 SMNVEV (reference sequence). V was trimmed by 0 bases and J by 3 bases, leaving 6 bases between them. The CDR3 consists of 13 residues. The CDR3 protein is CASSLSNSYEQYF. Here the CDR3 DNA reads TGTGCCAGCAGTTTATCGAACAGCTACGAGCAGTACTTC.

The chain is built from TRBV27 and TRBJ1-6; D unclear. Germline V gene sequence: CDR1 MNHEY, CDR2 SMNVEV (reference sequence). The V end lost 6 bases, the J end lost 7 bases, and 7 bases lay between the germline ends. The CDR3 runs to 12 residues. CDR3 amino acids: CASRPPNSPLHF. CDR3 nucleotide sequence: TGTGCCAGCAGACCTCCAAATTCACCCCTCCACTTT.

The genes are TRBV4-2 and TRBJ2-7; 8 bases fit TRBD1. The CDR3 loop spans 14 amino acids. Germline CDR1 LGHNA, CDR2 YNFKEQ. Germline trimming cut 4 bases from V and 3 bases from J; bases unmatched to any gene: 5. The CDR3 region has the DNA TGTGCCAGCAGCCTAAGGACAGGGTACTACGAGCAGTACTTC. Residues: CASSLRTGYYEQYF.

The rearrangement links TRBV7-9 to TRBJ1-1, with TRBD1 matching 8 bases. Trimming took 5 bases from V and 6 from J; bases not matched to a gene: 11. The CDR3 totals 15 residues. In germline, CDR1 is SEHNR, CDR2 FQNEAQ (reference sequence). The CDR3 spells CASSPMGRGQSEAFF. The CDR3 nucleotides read TGTGCCAGCAGCCCCATGGGCAGGGGGCAATCTGAAGCTTTCTTT.

The gene calls are TRBV14 and TRBJ1-4, with a tentative D call TRBD1 (6 bases). The germline CDR1 and CDR2 sequences are SGHDN and FVKESK. This CDR3 region has 18 residues. Trimming took 2 bases from V and 12 from J, leaving 28 bases between them. DNA of the CDR3: TGTGCCAGCAGCCAACAAAGGGTCGGGGGCGCCAAGAAAGGTCAACTGTTTTTT. Encoded protein: CASSQQRVGGAKKGQLFF. Full variable domain (missing parts from reference TRBV14 and TRBJ1-4): EAGVTQFPSHSVIEKGQTVTLRCDPISGHDNLYWYRRVMGKEIKFLLHFVKESKQDESGMPNNRFLAERTGGTYSTLKVQPAELEDSGVYFCASSQQRVGGAKKGQLFFGSGTQLSVL.

This clone was seen only once. The J gene is TRBJ2-6, the V gene TRBV28; 8 bases map to TRBD2. CDR3 size: 18 residues. CDR1 is MDHEN and CDR2 is SYDVKM in the germline V gene. V lost 5 bases, J lost 3 bases, and 12 bases stayed unmatched. In DNA form, the CDR3 reads TGTGCCAGCAGTCCCGGGACTAGTCTTTACTTTGGGGCCAACGTCCTGACTTTC. It translates to CASSPGTSLYFGANVLTF.

The chain recombines TRBV7-9 with TRBJ1-4, with 9 bases identical to TRBD1. Trimming cost V 3 bases and J 8 bases; bases outside gene matches: 4. Looked up from germline, CDR1 is SEHNR and CDR2 is FQNEAQ (reference sequence). The length of the CDR3 is 14 residues. This CDR3 reads CASSLGQGREKLFF. The CDR3 DNA follows: TGTGCCAGCAGCTTGGGACAGGGCCGGGAAAAACTGTTTTTT.

The CDR3, as DNA: TGTGCCAGTAGTATAGGGACAAGGGGCGTTGGGGCCAACGTCCTGACTTTC. This gives the protein CASSIGTRGVGANVLTF. The chain joins TRBV19 to TRBJ2-6; D might be TRBD1 (5 bases). Trimming removed 1 base at V and 3 bases at J, with 13 bases between. CDR3 size: 17 residues. Germline lookup yields CDR1 LNHDA and CDR2 SQIVND (reference sequence).